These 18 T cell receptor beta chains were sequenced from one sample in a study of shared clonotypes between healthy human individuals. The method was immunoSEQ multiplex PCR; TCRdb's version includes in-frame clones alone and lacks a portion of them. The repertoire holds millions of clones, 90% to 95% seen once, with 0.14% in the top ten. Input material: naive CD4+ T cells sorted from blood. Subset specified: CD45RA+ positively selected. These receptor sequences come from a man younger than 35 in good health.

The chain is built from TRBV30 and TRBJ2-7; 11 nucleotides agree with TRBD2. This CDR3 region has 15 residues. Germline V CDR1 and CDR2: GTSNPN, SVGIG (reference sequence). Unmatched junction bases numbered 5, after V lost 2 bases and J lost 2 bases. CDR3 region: CAWSLPGLAAYEQYF. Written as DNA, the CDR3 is TGTGCCTGGAGTCTACCGGGACTAGCGGCCTACGAGCAGTACTTC.

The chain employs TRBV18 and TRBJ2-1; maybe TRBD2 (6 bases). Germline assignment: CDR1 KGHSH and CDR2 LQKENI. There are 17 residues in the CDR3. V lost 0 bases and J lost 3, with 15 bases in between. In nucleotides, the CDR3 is TGTGCCAGCTCACCACCTGGGGCTAGCGTGAACTACAATGAGCAGTTCTTC. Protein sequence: CASSPPGASVNYNEQFF.

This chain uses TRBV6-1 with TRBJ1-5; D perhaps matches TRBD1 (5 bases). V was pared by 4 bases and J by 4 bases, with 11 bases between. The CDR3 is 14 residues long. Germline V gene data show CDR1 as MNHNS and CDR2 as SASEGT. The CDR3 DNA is TGTGCCAGCAGTGGGGGGGGGAGGAATCAGCCCCAGCATTTT. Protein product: CASSGGGRNQPQHF.

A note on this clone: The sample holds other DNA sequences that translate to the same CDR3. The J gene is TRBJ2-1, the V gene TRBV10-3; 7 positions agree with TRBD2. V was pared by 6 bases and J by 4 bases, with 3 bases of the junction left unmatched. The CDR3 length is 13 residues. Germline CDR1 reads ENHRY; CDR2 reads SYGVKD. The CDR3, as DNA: TGTGCCATCAGCGGGGGGTCATACAATGAGCAGTTCTTC. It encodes CAISGGSYNEQFF.

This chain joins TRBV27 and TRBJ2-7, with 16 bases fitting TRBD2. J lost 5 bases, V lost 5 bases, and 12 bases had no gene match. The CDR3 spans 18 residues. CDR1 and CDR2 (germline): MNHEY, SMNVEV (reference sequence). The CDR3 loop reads CASSLGLAGGAIVNEQYF. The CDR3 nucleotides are TGTGCCAGCAGTCTGGGACTAGCGGGAGGGGCAATCGTGAACGAGCAGTACTTC.

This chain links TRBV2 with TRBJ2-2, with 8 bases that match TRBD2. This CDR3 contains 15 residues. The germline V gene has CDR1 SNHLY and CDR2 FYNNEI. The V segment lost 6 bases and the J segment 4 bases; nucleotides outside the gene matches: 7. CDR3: CASSAGGGGTGELFF. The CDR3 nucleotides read TGTGCCAGCAGCGCCGGGGGGGGCGGCACCGGGGAGCTGTTTTTT.

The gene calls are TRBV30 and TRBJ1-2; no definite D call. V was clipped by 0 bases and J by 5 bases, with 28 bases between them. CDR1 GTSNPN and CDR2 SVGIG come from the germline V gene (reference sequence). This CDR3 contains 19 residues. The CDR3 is CAWSVYGYLAGPVEYGYTF. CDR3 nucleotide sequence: TGTGCCTGGAGTGTATATGGCTATCTCGCGGGCCCGGTGGAGTATGGCTACACCTTC.

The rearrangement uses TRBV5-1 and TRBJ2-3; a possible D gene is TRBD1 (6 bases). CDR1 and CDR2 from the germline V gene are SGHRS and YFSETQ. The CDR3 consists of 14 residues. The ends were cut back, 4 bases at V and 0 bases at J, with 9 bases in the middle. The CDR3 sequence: CASSNGQSTDTQYF. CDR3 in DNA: TGCGCCAGCAGCAACGGACAGAGCACAGATACGCAGTATTTT.

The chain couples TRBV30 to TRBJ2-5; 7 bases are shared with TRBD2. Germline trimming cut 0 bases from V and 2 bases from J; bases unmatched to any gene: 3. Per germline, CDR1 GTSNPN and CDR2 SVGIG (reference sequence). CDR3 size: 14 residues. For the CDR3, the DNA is TGTGCCTGGAGTGTACTGGGAGGGCAAGAGACCCAGTACTTC. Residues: CAWSVLGGQETQYF.

The CDR3 region has the DNA TGTGCCATGGGACAGAACCAAGAGACCCAGTACTTC. Protein sequence: CAMGQNQETQYF. The rearrangement joins TRBV10-3 to TRBJ2-5; 7 bases align to TRBD1. In germline, CDR1 is ENHRY, CDR2 SYGVKD. Trimming cost V 9 bases and J 0 bases; bases outside gene matches: 1. The CDR3 extends over 12 amino acids.

The CDR3 coding sequence is TGTGCCAGCAGCTTGCGGACAGGGGCTAATGAAAAACTGTTTTTT. Its protein product is CASSLRTGANEKLFF. The chain couples TRBV5-6 to TRBJ1-4; 9 nucleotides align to TRBD1. The germline CDR1 and CDR2 sequences are SGHDT and YYEEEE. V lost 1 base, J lost 3 bases, and 1 base stayed unmatched. The CDR3 length is 15 residues.

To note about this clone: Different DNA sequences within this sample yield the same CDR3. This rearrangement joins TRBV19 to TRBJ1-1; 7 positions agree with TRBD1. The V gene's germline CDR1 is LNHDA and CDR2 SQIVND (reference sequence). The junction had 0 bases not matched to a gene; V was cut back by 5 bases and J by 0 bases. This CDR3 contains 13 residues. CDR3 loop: CASSGTVNTEAFF. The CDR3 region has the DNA TGTGCCAGTAGTGGGACAGTGAACACTGAAGCTTTCTTT.

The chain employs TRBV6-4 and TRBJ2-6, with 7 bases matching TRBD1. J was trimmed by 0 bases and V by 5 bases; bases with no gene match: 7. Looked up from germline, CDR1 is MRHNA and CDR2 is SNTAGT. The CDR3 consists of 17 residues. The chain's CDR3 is CASSRVGGVSGANVLTF. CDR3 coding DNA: TGTGCCAGCAGTCGTGTAGGGGGCGTCTCTGGGGCCAACGTCCTGACTTTC.

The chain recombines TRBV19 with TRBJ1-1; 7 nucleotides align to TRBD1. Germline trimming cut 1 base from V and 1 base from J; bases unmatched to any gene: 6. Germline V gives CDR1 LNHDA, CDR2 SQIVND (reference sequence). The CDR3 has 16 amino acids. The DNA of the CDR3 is TGTGCCAGTAGTATAGTTACGGGACAGCGGAACACTGAAGCTTTCTTT. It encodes CASSIVTGQRNTEAFF.

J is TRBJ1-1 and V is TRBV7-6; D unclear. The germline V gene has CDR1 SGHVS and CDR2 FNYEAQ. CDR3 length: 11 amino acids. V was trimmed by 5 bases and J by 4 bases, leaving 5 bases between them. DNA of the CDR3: TGTGCCAGCAGCCGGAGCACTGAAGCTTTCTTT. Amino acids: CASSRSTEAFF.

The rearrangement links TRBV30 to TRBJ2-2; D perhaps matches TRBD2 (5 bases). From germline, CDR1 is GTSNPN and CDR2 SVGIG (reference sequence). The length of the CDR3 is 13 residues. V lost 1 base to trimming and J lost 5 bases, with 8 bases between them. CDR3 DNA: TGTGCCTGGAGTGATAGGAGGACCGGGGAGCTGTTTTTT. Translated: CAWSDRRTGELFF.

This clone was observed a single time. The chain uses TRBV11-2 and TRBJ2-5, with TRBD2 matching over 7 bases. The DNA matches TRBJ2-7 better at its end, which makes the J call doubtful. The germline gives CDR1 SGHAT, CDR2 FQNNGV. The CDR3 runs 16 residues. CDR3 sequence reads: CASSLDRAGIFHEQYF. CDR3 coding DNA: TGTGCCAGCAGCTTAGACCGAGCGGGAATCTTCCACGAGCAGTACTTC.

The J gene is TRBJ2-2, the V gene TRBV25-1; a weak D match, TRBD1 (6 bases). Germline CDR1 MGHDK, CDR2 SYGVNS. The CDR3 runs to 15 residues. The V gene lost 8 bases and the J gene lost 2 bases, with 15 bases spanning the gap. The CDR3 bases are TGTGCCAGCGCCAGGACAGCCACTAACACCGGGGAGCTGTTTTTT. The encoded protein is CASARTATNTGELFF. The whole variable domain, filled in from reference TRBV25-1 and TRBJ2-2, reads EADIYQTPRYLVIGTGKKITLECSQTMGHDKMYWYQQDPGMELHLIHYSYGVNSTEKGDLSSESTVSRIRTEHFPLTLESARPSHTSQYLCASARTATNTGELFFGEGSRLTVL.